These T cell receptor beta chains were read from a single sample in a study of T cell repertoires in cytomegalovirus infection. One entry per CDR3 protein, called by TCRdb with MiXCR from the reads. The sample lists 650,000 to 850,000 distinct CDR3 sequences; around 29% were seen once. Their antigens remain unidentified. The sequences come from cultured CD8+ T cells from PBMCs, collected from culture after CMV antigen stimulation. The origin of the receptors is a human donor in good health (CMV status not recorded). Some clones in this sample may be carry-over from other donors' samples. Both conserved end residues are part of each CDR3. D genes are given only for firm matches. Clone size is shown for a subset of rows, as once, few, many or a class of expanded clone.

j_gene	d_gene	abundance	v_gene	CDR3aa	CDR3nt
TRBJ1-1	.	.	TRBV6-2/TRBV6-3	CASSQARRRTEAFF	TGTGCCAGCAGCCAAGCCAGGAGGAGGACTGAAGCTTTCTTT
TRBJ1-5	.	once	TRBV11-2	CASSVGRASHQPQHF	TGTGCCAGCAGCGTCGGCAGGGCATCCCATCAGCCCCAGCATTTT
TRBJ1-5	.	.	TRBV24-1	CATSDSTSEPQHF	TGTGCCACCAGTGATTCCACGAGCGAACCCCAGCATTTT
TRBJ1-5	.	.	TRBV7-4	CASSHDGGNQPQHF	TGTGCCAGCAGCCACGACGGAGGTAATCAGCCCCAGCATTTT
TRBJ1-4	.	many	TRBV6-5	CASSYSATNEKLFF	TGTGCCAGCAGTTACTCCGCAACTAATGAAAAACTGTTTTTT
TRBJ2-5	TRBD1	few	TRBV2	CASTLGQRQETQYF	TGTGCCAGCACCCTGGGACAGAGGCAAGAGACCCAGTACTTC
TRBJ2-3	.	few	TRBV7-8	CASARGTDTQYF	TGTGCCAGTGCAAGGGGCACAGATACGCAGTATTTT
TRBJ2-3	.	.	TRBV9	CASSSGPDGGDTQYF	TGTGCCAGCAGCTCGGGACCTGATGGAGGAGATACGCAGTATTTT
TRBJ1-5	.	.	TRBV7-9	CASSGDYSNQPQHF	TGTGCCAGCAGCGGGGACTATAGCAATCAGCCCCAGCATTTT
TRBJ1-1	.	.	TRBV12-3/TRBV12-4	CASGTGLQTNTEAFF	TGTGCCAGCGGTACAGGGCTCCAAACGAACACTGAAGCTTTCTTT
TRBJ1-4	TRBD1	.	TRBV4-3	CASSQAQGEGHLFF	TGCGCCAGCAGCCAAGCACAGGGGGAAGGCCATCTGTTTTTT
TRBJ2-5	.	few	TRBV13	CASSPNLEETQYF	TGTGCCAGCAGCCCTAACTTGGAAGAGACCCAGTACTTC
TRBJ2-3	.	.	TRBV7-3	CASSFLASSTDTQYF	TGTGCCAGCAGCTTCCTAGCCTCGAGCACAGATACGCAGTATTTT
TRBJ2-1	.	.	TRBV7-9	CASSTELGAGAIYNEQFF	TGTGCCAGCAGCACCGAATTGGGTGCGGGGGCCATCTACAATGAGCAGTTCTTC